This TCR beta chain was captured by sequencing in a study of human T cells and chemical hapten exposure. This clonotype has a count of ten or more. Its antigen is not identified. V was cut by 6 bases and J by 3 bases, with 9 bases left in between. CDR3 length: 14 amino acids. The V gene's germline CDR1 is MDHEN and CDR2 SYDVKM. Each CDR3 protein is one row after TCRdb ran MiXCR on the RACE reads. The sample includes some 57,000 distinct CDR3 sequences, approximately 9.6% seen only once; the top ten take 8.5% to 10%. Time point meaning: pre-sensitization, week 0. Treatment indicated: therapeutic diphenylcyclopropenone sensitization with weekly scalp DPC. It was unfractionated whole blood from which total RNA was extracted. The donor pool consisted of alopecia patients aged 18 to 70 years, considered suitable for DPC. Regarding the study as a whole: TCRs exceeding a frequency of 1 in 1000 stayed unchanged under DPC sensitization. Expanded TCRs made up significantly more big CDR3 similarity clusters than controls did.

The input for sequencing was whole blood, taken in connection with sensitization to the hapten diphenylcyclopropenone (DPC). The sequence was collected from a woman in her 30s with alopecia areata. Some clones in this sample may be carry-over from other donors' samples. The chain couples TRBV28 to TRBJ1-6, with D hard to call. CDR3 sequence: CASRPHLYNSPLHF. CDR3 coding DNA: TGTGCCAGCAGACCGCACCTCTATAATTCACCCCTCCACTTT.